Each of the 16 T cell receptor beta chains below was sequenced from the same sample in a study of blood T cell repertoires in COVID-19. Data came from immunoSEQ multiplex PCR; TCRdb stores just in-frame clones and leaves some out. The sample consists of some 49,000 clones, 91% of them appearing once. The sample consisted of peripheral blood. Receptor source: a man between 45 and 60 years old with active COVID-19.

This chain links TRBV5-4 with TRBJ2-3; tentative D call: TRBD2 (5 bases). This CDR3 region has 13 residues. Per the germline V gene, CDR1 is SGHNT and CDR2 is YYREEE (reference sequence). Trimming pared 9 bases from V and 6 bases from J, leaving 17 bases between. The CDR3 sequence is CATTTGMGDTQYF. CDR3 DNA: TGTGCCACCACGACCGGGATGGGCGATACGCAGTATTTT.

V is TRBV19 and J is TRBJ2-5; D might be TRBD1 (5 bases). The CDR3 is 12 amino acids. Trimming left V 7 bases short and J 3 bases short, with 9 bases between. Germline V CDR1 and CDR2: LNHDA, SQIVND (reference sequence). CDR3 bases: TGTGCCAGTAAGCAGGGCGAAGAGACCCAGTACTTC. Its protein is CASKQGEETQYF. Full variable domain (missing parts from reference TRBV19 and TRBJ2-5): DGGITQSPKYLFRKEGQNVTLSCEQNLNHDAMYWYRQDPGQGLRLIYYSQIVNDFQKGDIAEGYSVSREKKESFPLTVTSAQKNPTAFYLCASKQGEETQYFGPGTRLLVL.

The chain combines TRBV6-5 with TRBJ2-3, with unresolved D. Germline lookup yields CDR1 MNHEY and CDR2 SVGAGI. This CDR3 contains 12 residues. V gave up 7 bases and J gave up 2 bases, with 7 bases separating them. The CDR3 coding sequence is TGTGCCAGCACCAGTTCCACAGATACGCAGTATTTT. Amino acid sequence: CASTSSTDTQYF.

CDR3 sequence: CASSNLQGQLAGEQYF. CDR3 DNA sequence: TGTGCCAGCTCAAACCTACAGGGGCAACTAGCGGGCGAGCAGTACTTC. The chain has TRBV18 and TRBJ2-7; TRBD2 aligns across 9 bases. CDR1 is KGHSH and CDR2 is LQKENI in the germline V gene. The CDR3 contains 16 residues. With 5 bases clipped from V and 6 bases from J, the junction kept 14 bases outside the gene matches.

The DNA of the CDR3 is TGTGCCAGCAGCCAAGATGGGTTTAGCGGGGGGCGCTACAATGAGCAGTTCTTC. It translates to CASSQDGFSGGRYNEQFF. The chain employs TRBV3-1 (or the pseudogene TRBV3-2) and TRBJ2-1; 10 bases are a match to TRBD2. CDR1 is LGHDT and CDR2 is YNNKEL in the germline V gene (reference sequence). The CDR3 totals 18 residues. V lost 0 bases to trimming and J lost 3 bases; unmatched junction nucleotides: 8.

The chain employs TRBV7-6 and TRBJ1-3; no clear D. This CDR3 is built from 15 residues. Germline lookup yields CDR1 SGHVS and CDR2 FNYEAQ. V was shortened by 4 bases and J by 0 bases, with 10 bases between the two germline ends. CDR3 amino acids: CASSSSAFSGNTIYF. In DNA, the CDR3 is TGTGCCAGCAGCTCGAGCGCCTTCTCTGGAAACACCATATATTTT.

This clone was counted a few times. This sequence joins TRBV19 and TRBJ2-2, with D hard to call. The CDR3 runs to 13 residues. The germline V gene encodes CDR1 LNHDA and CDR2 SQIVND (reference sequence). Trimming removed 2 bases at V and 7 bases at J, with 8 bases between. CDR3 nucleotide sequence: TGTGCCAGTAGTATAAAAATAAACGGGGAGCTGTTTTTT. Translation: CASSIKINGELFF.

V gene TRBV4-1 combines with J gene TRBJ2-4; D may be TRBD2 (5 bases). This CDR3 is built from 14 residues. Trimming pared 3 bases from V and 5 bases from J, leaving 11 bases between. Germline values: CDR1 MGHRA, CDR2 YSYEKL. CDR3 amino acids: CASSHTGLENIQYF. CDR3 bases: TGCGCCAGCAGCCACACGGGATTAGAAAACATTCAGTACTTC.

V gene TRBV6-2 or TRBV6-3 combines with J gene TRBJ2-1, with TRBD2 as a possible D gene (6 bases). CDR1 and CDR2 (germline): MNHEY, SVGEGT. Trimming pared 4 bases from V and 4 bases from J, leaving 14 bases between. This CDR3 is 15 amino acids long. The CDR3: CASSSRAGGYNEQFF. For the CDR3, the DNA is TGTGCCAGCAGTTCAAGGGCCGGAGGGTACAATGAGCAGTTCTTC.

This chain uses TRBV15 with TRBJ1-2; D is undetermined. V gave up 0 bases and J gave up 4 bases, with 12 bases separating them. The CDR3 is 15 residues long. CDR1 LNHNV and CDR2 YYDKDF come from the germline V gene (reference sequence). CDR3 nucleotide sequence: TGTGCCACCAGCAGAGAGGGCGCGGGTACCTATGGCTACACCTTC. It specifies CATSREGAGTYGYTF.

This clone appeared once. This chain connects TRBV10-1 to TRBJ2-3, with TRBD1 matching 10 bases. CDR1 WNHNN and CDR2 SYGVQD come from the germline V gene (reference sequence). The length of the CDR3 is 15 residues. Trimming at V came to 4 bases and at J to 1 base, leaving 2 bases not matched to a gene. Written as DNA, the CDR3 is TGCGCCAGCAGTGCGGGACAGGGGCGCACAGATACGCAGTATTTT. This sequence encodes CASSAGQGRTDTQYF.

The chain has TRBV6-6 and TRBJ2-6; the match to TRBD1 covers 12 bases. The CDR3 covers 18 residues. Germline V gene sequence: CDR1 MNHNY, CDR2 SVGAGI (reference sequence). With 5 bases clipped from V and 4 bases from J, the junction kept 9 bases outside the gene matches. The DNA of the CDR3 is TGTGCCAGCAGTCGGGTGGGACAGGGGGCGCCAGGGGCCAACGTCCTGACTTTC. This sequence encodes CASSRVGQGAPGANVLTF.

The chain links TRBV19 to TRBJ2-1; D is ambiguous. Germline values: CDR1 LNHDA, CDR2 SQIVND (reference sequence). The CDR3 totals 14 residues. Deletions cut 6 bases from V and 4 bases from J, with 13 bases between. CDR3 region: CASSPPFGYNEQFF. The CDR3 DNA follows: TGTGCCAGTAGCCCCCCTTTCGGGTACAATGAGCAGTTCTTC. Full variable domain (outside the CDR3, taken from reference TRBV19 and TRBJ2-1): DGGITQSPKYLFRKEGQNVTLSCEQNLNHDAMYWYRQDPGQGLRLIYYSQIVNDFQKGDIAEGYSVSREKKESFPLTVTSAQKNPTAFYLCASSPPFGYNEQFFGPGTRLTVL.

V usage is TRBV6-5 and J usage is TRBJ2-5; 8 positions agree with TRBD2. Germline V gene sequence: CDR1 MNHEY, CDR2 SVGAGI. The CDR3 covers 12 residues. Losses at the gene ends were 7 bases for V and 7 bases for J; bases not matched to a gene: 5. The CDR3 coding sequence is TGTGCCAGCACCCATACTAGCGGGACCCAGTACTTC. As protein: CASTHTSGTQYF.

The chain links TRBV5-1 to TRBJ2-7; 12 bases are a match to TRBD2. Trimming cost V 0 bases and J 0 bases; bases outside gene matches: 7. The CDR3 runs 18 residues. Germline V gives CDR1 SGHRS, CDR2 YFSETQ. The CDR3, as DNA: TGCGCCAGCAGCTTGGTTGGGACTAGCGGGCCCAGCTCCTACGAGCAGTACTTC. This sequence encodes CASSLVGTSGPSSYEQYF.

The J gene is TRBJ2-7, the V gene TRBV25-1, with 11 positions matching TRBD2. V was pared by 3 bases and J by 4 bases, with 8 bases of the junction left unmatched. CDR3 length equals 16 residues. In germline, CDR1 is MGHDK, CDR2 SYGVNS. As DNA, the CDR3 is TGTGCCAGCAGTGATCATAGCGGGAGGGCCGGGTACGAGCAGTACTTC. Translated: CASSDHSGRAGYEQYF.